Reported below is one TCR beta chain. This CDR3 contains 17 residues. CDR1 and CDR2 (germline): MGHRA, YSYEKL. Trimming took 1 base from V and 0 from J, leaving 13 bases between them. This record comes from a study of T cell changes during pregnancy in multiple sclerosis. Method: immunoSEQ multiplex PCR; TCRdb's copy keeps in-frame clones and lacks some. The table has some 120,000 clones, approximately 93% seen once. The receptor's source is a female donor with multiple sclerosis, enrolled in a pregnancy study. V usage is TRBV4-1 and J usage is TRBJ1-5; D possibly corresponds to TRBD1 (6 bases). This material consisted of peripheral blood, taken before pregnancy. The CDR3 bases are TGCGCCAGCAGCCAAGGAAGGGGGGGATCTAGCAATCAGCCCCAGCATTTT. Amino acid sequence: CASSQGRGGSSNQPQHF.